The next 25 T cell receptor beta chains were all read from a single sample in a study of T cell changes during pregnancy in multiple sclerosis. Clones were sequenced by immunoSEQ multiplex PCR, and TCRdb holds only the in-frame ones, with some missing. Of roughly 30,000 clones detected, roughly 91% appear once; the ten largest clones hold 7% to 9%. The material was CD8+ T cells from peripheral blood mononuclear cells, obtained before pregnancy. These TCRs come from a female donor with multiple sclerosis, enrolled in a pregnancy study.

The chain employs TRBV11-2 and TRBJ2-5; 12 bases line up with TRBD1. V was clipped by 5 bases and J by 4 bases; unmatched bases: 11. Germline V lookup: CDR1 SGHAT, CDR2 FQNNGV. This CDR3 region has 17 residues. CDR3 sequence reads: CASSRIRGQGARETQYF. The CDR3 DNA sequence: TGTGCCAGCAGCCGAATAAGGGGACAGGGGGCGCGAGAGACCCAGTACTTC.

The chain uses TRBV6-5 and TRBJ1-1, with D maybe TRBD1 (5 bases). Germline V gives CDR1 MNHEY, CDR2 SVGAGI. This CDR3 contains 14 residues. V lost 2 bases to trimming and J lost 5 bases, with 12 bases between them. The CDR3 protein is CASSYQEGVTEAFF. In DNA, the CDR3 is TGTGCCAGCAGTTACCAGGAAGGGGTAACTGAAGCTTTCTTT.

The gene calls are TRBV7-9 and TRBJ1-4, with 9 bases that match TRBD1. The CDR3 extends over 15 amino acids. Trimming took 5 bases from V and 7 from J; bases not matched to a gene: 8. Germline V gene data show CDR1 as SEHNR and CDR2 as FQNEAQ (reference sequence). The CDR3 nucleotides read TGTGCCAGCAGCACCTCCGGGACAGGGTTTGAAAAACTGTTTTTT. Protein: CASSTSGTGFEKLFF.

The V and J genes are TRBV5-1 and TRBJ2-1; tentatively, D is TRBD2 (6 bases). The CDR3 is 17 residues long. V lost 3 bases and J 7 bases, leaving 23 bases between the germline ends. Germline CDR1 is SGHRS and CDR2 is YFSETQ. The CDR3 DNA sequence: TGCGCCAGCAGCTCTCAGGAGGGCCAGAACCTGATTAATGAGCAGTTCTTC. Amino acids: CASSSQEGQNLINEQFF.

This chain links TRBV5-1 with TRBJ2-7, with 9 bases lining up with TRBD1. The CDR3 has 16 amino acids. Germline CDR1 is SGHRS and CDR2 is YFSETQ. V shed 4 bases, J shed 2 bases, and the junction held 10 bases outside the gene matches. This CDR3 reads CASSTGTGKSTYEQYF. CDR3 DNA: TGCGCCAGCAGCACCGGGACAGGGAAGAGTACCTACGAGCAGTACTTC.

The genes are TRBV6-5 and TRBJ1-6; weak D call: TRBD1 (5 bases). The CDR3 loop spans 16 amino acids. From germline, CDR1 is MNHEY and CDR2 SVGAGI. The germline V and J ends were trimmed by 2 bases and 0 bases, with 8 bases remaining between them. CDR3 nucleotide sequence: TGTGCCAGCAGTTACGACAGAAGCTCCTATAATTCACCCCTCCACTTT. This encodes CASSYDRSSYNSPLHF.

The chain has TRBV25-1 and TRBJ2-7, with 7 bases identical to TRBD2. The CDR3 is made up of 17 amino acids. With 10 bases clipped from V and 1 base from J, the junction kept 19 bases outside the gene matches. The germline CDR1 and CDR2 sequences are MGHDK and SYGVNS. For the CDR3, the DNA is TGTGCCACCTCAGATGACGTGGGTAGCGGGCCTTCCTACGAGCAGTACTTC. Residues: CATSDDVGSGPSYEQYF.

V is TRBV7-9 and J is TRBJ1-1; D is possibly TRBD1 (6 bases). The ends were cut back, 5 bases at V and 4 bases at J, with 17 bases in the middle. The CDR3 runs 15 residues. Germline lookup yields CDR1 SEHNR and CDR2 FQNEAQ (reference sequence). The CDR3 spells CASSPFRGGGTEAFF. CDR3 bases: TGTGCCAGCAGCCCCTTCAGGGGTGGGGGCACTGAAGCTTTCTTT.

The rearrangement uses TRBV30 and TRBJ2-2; D remains ambiguous. This CDR3 is built from 13 residues. Germline CDR1 reads GTSNPN; CDR2 reads SVGIG (reference sequence). Trimming stripped 0 bases from V and 2 bases from J, with 4 bases between. In nucleotides, the CDR3 is TGTGCCTGGAGTGTACAAAACACCGGGGAGCTGTTTTTT. As protein: CAWSVQNTGELFF. Full variable domain (outside the CDR3, taken from reference TRBV30 and TRBJ2-2): SQTIHQWPATLVQPVGSPLSLECTVEGTSNPNLYWYRQAAGRGLQLLFYSVGIGQISSEVPQNLSASRPQDRQFILSSKKLLLSDSGFYLCAWSVQNTGELFFGEGSRLTVL.

The V call is TRBV27, the J call TRBJ1-1; 8 positions agree with TRBD1. Germline loops: CDR1 MNHEY, CDR2 SMNVEV (reference sequence). The CDR3 is 15 residues long. V trimming: 5 bases; J trimming: 1 base; junction bases outside the gene matches: 6. The CDR3 nucleotides are TGTGCCAGCAGTCCCATCGGGACAGGGAACACTGAAGCTTTCTTT. It translates to CASSPIGTGNTEAFF.

This sequence joins TRBV7-2 and TRBJ1-1, with a weak D call TRBD1 (5 bases). Trimming cost V 1 base and J 0 bases, with 9 bases left between them. Germline V CDR1 and CDR2: SGHTA, FQGNSA. CDR3 length: 15 residues. CDR3 DNA sequence: TGTGCCAGCAGCTTAGAGGGGTTGATGAACACTGAAGCTTTCTTT. Translated: CASSLEGLMNTEAFF.

This chain links TRBV7-4 with TRBJ2-2; D might be TRBD2 (7 bases). The germline CDR1 and CDR2 sequences are SGHVT and SQSDAQ. Deletions cut 2 bases from V and 0 bases from J, with 10 bases between. The CDR3 length is 16 residues. The CDR3 loop is CASSLKGGTNTGELFF. CDR3 sequence (DNA): TGTGCCAGCAGCTTAAAGGGGGGGACGAACACCGGGGAGCTGTTTTTT.

This clone was found many times. The chain employs TRBV4-2 and TRBJ2-7, with D hard to call. The length of the CDR3 is 15 residues. V gave up 0 bases and J gave up 0 bases, with 9 bases separating them. The germline V gene encodes CDR1 LGHNA and CDR2 YNFKEQ. DNA for the CDR3: TGTGCCAGCAGCCAAGAAACCGGGTCCTCCTACGAGCAGTACTTC. Amino acid sequence: CASSQETGSSYEQYF.

V is TRBV11-2 and J is TRBJ2-5; TRBD2 matches at 13 bases. This CDR3 contains 15 residues. With 5 bases clipped from V and 5 bases from J, the junction kept 5 bases outside the gene matches. Germline loops: CDR1 SGHAT, CDR2 FQNNGV. The CDR3 DNA sequence: TGTGCCAGCAGCGCGACACTAGCGGGGGGGGAGACCCAGTACTTC. Its translation: CASSATLAGGETQYF.

This clone turned up a few times. This chain links TRBV9 with TRBJ2-7; possibly TRBD1 for D (5 bases). Trimming removed 3 bases from V and 3 bases from J, with 13 bases in between. Germline V lookup: CDR1 SGDLS, CDR2 YYNGEE. This CDR3 has 14 amino acids. The CDR3 region is CASSDQQDGYEQYF. CDR3 bases: TGTGCCAGCAGCGACCAACAGGATGGCTACGAGCAGTACTTC.

The gene calls are TRBV4-3 and TRBJ1-4; 10 bases are a match to TRBD1. The CDR3 has 17 residues. The germline CDR1 and CDR2 sequences are LGHNA and YSLEER. Losses at the gene ends were 0 bases for V and 4 bases for J; bases not matched to a gene: 5. The CDR3 region is CASSQDGTGADNEKLFF. The DNA for the CDR3 is TGCGCCAGCAGCCAAGATGGGACAGGGGCCGATAATGAAAAACTGTTTTTT.

The rearrangement uses TRBV13 and TRBJ2-7; tentatively, D is TRBD2 (5 bases). Germline V CDR1 and CDR2: PRHDT, FYEKMQ (reference sequence). V was clipped by 8 bases and J by 3 bases, with 17 bases between them. This CDR3 comprises 14 residues. The CDR3 DNA reads TGTGCCAGCCGCCTGTCCCGACTAAACTACGAGCAGTACTTC. Translation: CASRLSRLNYEQYF. Looking up the rest from reference TRBV13 and TRBJ2-7 gives the full variable domain: AAGVIQSPRHLIKEKRETATLKCYPIPRHDTVYWYQQGPGQDPQFLISFYEKMQSDKGSIPDRFSAQQFSDYHSELNMSSLELGDSALYFCASRLSRLNYEQYFGPGTRLTVT.

This chain links TRBV4-3 with TRBJ1-2; no firm D call. V was pared by 1 base and J by 4 bases, with 10 bases between. Germline values: CDR1 LGHNA, CDR2 YSLEER. This CDR3 spans 14 amino acids. This chain's CDR3 is CASSQGGSVYGYTF. CDR3 nucleotides: TGCGCCAGCAGCCAAGGAGGGTCCGTCTATGGCTACACCTTC.

The count of this clone is one. The chain uses TRBV7-9 and TRBJ2-4, with 7 positions matching TRBD2. The CDR3 has 17 amino acids. The V gene's germline CDR1 is SEHNR and CDR2 FQNEAQ (reference sequence). Trimming cost V 1 base and J 1 base; bases outside gene matches: 7. CDR3 nucleotides: TGTGCCAGCAGCTTAGAGTTGGGGGGGTTGGCCAAAAACATTCAGTACTTC. Translating it yields CASSLELGGLAKNIQYF.

This rearrangement joins TRBV14 to TRBJ1-2, with 11 bases matching TRBD1. Germline loops: CDR1 SGHDN, CDR2 FVKESK. This CDR3 contains 15 residues. Losses at the gene ends were 4 bases for V and 4 bases for J; bases not matched to a gene: 5. The CDR3 sequence is CASSLGQGARYGYTF. In DNA, the CDR3 is TGTGCCAGCAGCCTCGGACAGGGGGCGCGCTATGGCTACACCTTC.

The genes are TRBV7-9 and TRBJ2-7; the match to TRBD1 covers 8 bases. CDR1 and CDR2 from the germline V gene are SEHNR and FQNEAQ (reference sequence). The CDR3 spans 16 residues. V was clipped by 1 base and J by 6 bases; unmatched bases: 11. CDR3 residues: CASSLGLGTGYVEQYF. The CDR3 DNA is TGTGCCAGCAGCTTAGGTCTCGGGACAGGTTATGTCGAGCAGTACTTC.

The chain joins TRBV5-1 to TRBJ2-1; 7 bases agree with TRBD1. Germline-derived CDR1 and CDR2 are SGHRS and YFSETQ. Trimming at V came to 6 bases and at J to 3 bases, leaving 9 bases not matched to a gene. The CDR3 spans 15 residues. DNA for the CDR3: TGCGCCAGCACCCAGGAGCGACAGGGCTACAATGAGCAGTTCTTC. Its translation is CASTQERQGYNEQFF.

A few counts support this clone. V is TRBV28 and J is TRBJ1-6; D remains ambiguous. The germline gives CDR1 MDHEN, CDR2 SYDVKM. This CDR3 comprises 14 residues. V gave up 3 bases and J gave up 5 bases, with 8 bases separating them. CDR3 coding DNA: TGTGCCAGCAGTTTTGTCGGGAATAATTCACCCCTCCACTTT. It specifies CASSFVGNNSPLHF.

The rearrangement uses TRBV27 and TRBJ2-5; D may be TRBD1 (6 bases). The CDR3 is made up of 15 amino acids. V was cut by 6 bases and J by 5 bases, with 19 bases left in between. Germline V gene sequence: CDR1 MNHEY, CDR2 SMNVEV (reference sequence). CDR3 region: CASRPNRVGTETQYF. The CDR3 coding sequence is TGTGCCAGCAGGCCAAACAGGGTTGGGACGGAGACCCAGTACTTC.

This clone was recorded once. This chain links TRBV19 with TRBJ2-5; D call uncertain. V gave up 3 bases and J gave up 0 bases, with 23 bases separating them. There are 19 residues in the CDR3. Germline-derived CDR1 and CDR2 are LNHDA and SQIVND (reference sequence). The CDR3 region has the DNA TGTGCCAGTAGTATCAACCCGGCCTCCCCACCAGCGTACCAAGAGACCCAGTACTTC. Its translation: CASSINPASPPAYQETQYF. Variable domain in full (rest from reference TRBV19 and TRBJ2-5): DGGITQSPKYLFRKEGQNVTLSCEQNLNHDAMYWYRQDPGQGLRLIYYSQIVNDFQKGDIAEGYSVSREKKESFPLTVTSAQKNPTAFYLCASSINPASPPAYQETQYFGPGTRLLVL.